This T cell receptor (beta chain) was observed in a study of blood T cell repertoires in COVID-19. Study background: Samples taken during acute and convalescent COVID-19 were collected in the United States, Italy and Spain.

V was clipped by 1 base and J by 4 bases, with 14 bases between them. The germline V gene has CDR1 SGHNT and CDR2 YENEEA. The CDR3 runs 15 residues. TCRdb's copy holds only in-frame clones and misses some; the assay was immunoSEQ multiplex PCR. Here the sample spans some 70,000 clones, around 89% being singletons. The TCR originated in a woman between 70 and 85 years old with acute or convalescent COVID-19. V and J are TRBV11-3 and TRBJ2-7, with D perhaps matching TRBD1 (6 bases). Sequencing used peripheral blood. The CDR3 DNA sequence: TGTGCCAGCAGCTTAGGCACAGGGAATTCGTACGAGCAGTACTTC. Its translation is CASSLGTGNSYEQYF.